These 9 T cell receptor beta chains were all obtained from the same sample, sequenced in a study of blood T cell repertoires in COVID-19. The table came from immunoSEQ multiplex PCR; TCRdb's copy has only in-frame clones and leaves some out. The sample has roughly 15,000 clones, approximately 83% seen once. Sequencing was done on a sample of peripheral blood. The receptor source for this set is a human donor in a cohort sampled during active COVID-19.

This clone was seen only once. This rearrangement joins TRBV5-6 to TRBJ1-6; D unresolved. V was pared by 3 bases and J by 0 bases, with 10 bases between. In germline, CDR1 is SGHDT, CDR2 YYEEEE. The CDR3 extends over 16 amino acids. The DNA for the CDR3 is TGTGCCAGCAGCTCCCAACACAGCTCCTATAATTCACCCCTCCACTTT. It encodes CASSSQHSSYNSPLHF.

CDR3 bases: TGTGCCAGCAGCACCACCGGACAGGGCCTTACAAGCTCCTACAATGAGCAGTTCTTC. As protein: CASSTTGQGLTSSYNEQFF. The chain links TRBV7-9 to TRBJ2-1; 8 positions match TRBD1. Germline CDR1 and CDR2: SEHNR and FQNEAQ (reference sequence). This CDR3 is 19 amino acids long. V trimming: 5 bases; J trimming: 0 bases; junction bases outside the gene matches: 15.

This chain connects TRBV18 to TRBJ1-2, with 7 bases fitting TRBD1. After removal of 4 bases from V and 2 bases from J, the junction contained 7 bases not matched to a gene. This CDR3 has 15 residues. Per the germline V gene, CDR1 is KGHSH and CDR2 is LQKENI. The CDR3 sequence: CASSLGTDVNYGYTF. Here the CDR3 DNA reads TGTGCCAGCTCACTAGGGACAGACGTAAACTATGGCTACACCTTC.

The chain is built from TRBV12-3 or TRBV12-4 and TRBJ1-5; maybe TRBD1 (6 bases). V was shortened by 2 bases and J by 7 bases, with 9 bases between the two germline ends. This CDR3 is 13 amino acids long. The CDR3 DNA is TGTGCCAGCAGTTTACCAGGGGTACAGCCCCAGCATTTT. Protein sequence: CASSLPGVQPQHF.

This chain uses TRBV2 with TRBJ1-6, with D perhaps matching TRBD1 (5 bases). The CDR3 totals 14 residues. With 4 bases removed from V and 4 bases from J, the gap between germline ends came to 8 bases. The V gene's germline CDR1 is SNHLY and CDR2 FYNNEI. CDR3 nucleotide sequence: TGTGCCAGCAGTGGACAGCCTTATAATTCACCCCTCCACTTT. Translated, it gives CASSGQPYNSPLHF. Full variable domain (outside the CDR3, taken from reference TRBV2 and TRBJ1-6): EPEVTQTPSHQVTQMGQEVILRCVPISNHLYFYWYRQILGQKVEFLVSFYNNEISEKSEIFDDQFSVERPDGSNFTLKIRSTKLEDSAMYFCASSGQPYNSPLHFGNGTRLTVT.

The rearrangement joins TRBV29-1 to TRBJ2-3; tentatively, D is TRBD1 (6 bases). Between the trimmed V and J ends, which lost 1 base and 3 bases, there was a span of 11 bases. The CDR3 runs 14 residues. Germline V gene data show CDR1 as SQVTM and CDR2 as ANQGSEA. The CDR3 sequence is CSVEAEQGTDTQYF. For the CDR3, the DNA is TGCAGCGTTGAAGCCGAGCAGGGGACAGATACGCAGTATTTT.

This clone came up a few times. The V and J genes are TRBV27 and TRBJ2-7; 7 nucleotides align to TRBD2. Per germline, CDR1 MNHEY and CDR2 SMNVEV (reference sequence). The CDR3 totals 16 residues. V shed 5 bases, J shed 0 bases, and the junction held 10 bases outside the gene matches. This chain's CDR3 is CASSRSKGDYSYEQYF. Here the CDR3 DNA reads TGTGCCAGCAGTCGCTCAAAAGGGGACTACTCCTACGAGCAGTACTTC.

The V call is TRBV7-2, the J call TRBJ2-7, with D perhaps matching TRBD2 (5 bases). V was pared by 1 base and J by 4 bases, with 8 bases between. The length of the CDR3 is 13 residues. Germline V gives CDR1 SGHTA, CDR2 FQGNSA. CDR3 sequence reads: CASSLVTGYEQYF. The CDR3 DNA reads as TGTGCCAGCAGCTTAGTAACGGGATACGAGCAGTACTTC. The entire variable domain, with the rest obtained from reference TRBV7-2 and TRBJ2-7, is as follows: GAGVSQSPSNKVTEKGKDVELRCDPISGHTALYWYRQSLGQGLEFLIYFQGNSAPDKSGLPSDRFSAERTGGSVSTLTIQRTQQEDSAVYLCASSLVTGYEQYFGPGTRLTVT.

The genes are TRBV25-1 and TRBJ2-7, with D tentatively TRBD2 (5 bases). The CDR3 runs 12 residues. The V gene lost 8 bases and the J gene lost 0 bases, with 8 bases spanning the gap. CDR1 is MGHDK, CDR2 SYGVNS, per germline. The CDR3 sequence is CASLGNSYEQYF. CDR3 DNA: TGTGCCAGCCTCGGGAACTCCTACGAGCAGTACTTC.